This T cell receptor (beta chain) was sequenced for a study of cytomegalovirus exposure and HLA in healthy donors. Overall study: Prior work identified 95 million to 120 million unique TCR beta sequences in 150 million to 200 million T cells. Study findings and constraints: In vitro assays verified that a few CMV-associated chains recognized CMV antigens specifically. Rates of TCR association differed by HLA locus in a later analysis, with DRB1 highest and HLA-C lowest.

The CDR3 is 17 amino acids. V lost 5 bases to trimming and J lost 5 bases; unmatched junction nucleotides: 13. Per germline, CDR1 SEHNR and CDR2 FQNEAQ (reference sequence). Concerning this clone: The antigen remains undetermined.

PCR amplification relied on 60 Vbeta primers (plus 13 Jbeta primers). This table comes from immunoSEQ multiplex PCR, and its TCRdb copy is limited to in-frame clones, with some not included. The sample holds about 180,000 clones, about 81% seen once. The receptor was derived from a man aged 35-49 years in good health and CMV-seronegative. V and J are TRBV7-9 and TRBJ2-1; 9 nucleotides match TRBD2. Sequences were obtained from PBMCs. CDR3 sequence: CASSVSLGSGGNNEQFF. The CDR3 DNA reads as TGTGCCAGCAGCGTCAGCCTCGGTAGCGGGGGTAACAATGAGCAGTTCTTC. Looking up the rest from reference TRBV7-9 and TRBJ2-1 gives the full variable domain: DTGVSQNPRHKITKRGQNVTFRCDPISEHNRLYWYRQTLGQGPEFLTYFQNEAQLEKSRLLSDRFSAERPKGSFSTLEIQRTEQGDSAMYLCASSVSLGSGGNNEQFFGPGTRLTVL.